This T cell receptor beta chain was found in a study of blood T cell repertoires in COVID-19. TCRdb's copy holds only in-frame clones and misses some; the assay was immunoSEQ multiplex PCR. The table records under 200,000 clones, about 90% of them present only once. Germline V lookup: CDR1 WNHNN, CDR2 SYGVQD (reference sequence). The V gene end was trimmed by 6 bases and the J gene end by 7 bases; junction bases not matched to a gene: 12. The CDR3 loop spans 16 amino acids. The chain employs TRBV10-1 and TRBJ2-2, with 9 bases that match TRBD1. The specimen sequenced was peripheral blood. This TCR was sampled from a woman in her seventies with acute or convalescent COVID-19. The CDR3 DNA is TGCGCCAGCAGCCAACCGGGACAGGGAAAGATCGGGGAGCTGTTTTTT. This codes for CASSQPGQGKIGELFF.